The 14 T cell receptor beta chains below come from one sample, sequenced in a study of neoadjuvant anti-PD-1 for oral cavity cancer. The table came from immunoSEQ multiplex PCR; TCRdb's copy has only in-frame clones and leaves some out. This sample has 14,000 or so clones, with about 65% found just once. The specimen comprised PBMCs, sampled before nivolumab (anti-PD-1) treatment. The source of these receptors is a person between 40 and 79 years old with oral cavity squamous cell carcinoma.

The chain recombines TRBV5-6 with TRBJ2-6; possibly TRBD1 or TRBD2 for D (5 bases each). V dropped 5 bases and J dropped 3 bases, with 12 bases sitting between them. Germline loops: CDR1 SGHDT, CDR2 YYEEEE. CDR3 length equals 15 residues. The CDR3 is CASRKAGSGANVLTF. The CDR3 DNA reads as TGTGCCAGCAGAAAAGCAGGGAGTGGGGCCAACGTCCTGACTTTC.

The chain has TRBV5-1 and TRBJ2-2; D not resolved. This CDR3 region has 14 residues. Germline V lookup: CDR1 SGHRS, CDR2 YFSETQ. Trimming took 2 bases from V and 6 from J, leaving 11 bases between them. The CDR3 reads CASSFDKHAGELFF. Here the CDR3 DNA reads TGCGCCAGCAGCTTTGACAAGCACGCCGGGGAGCTGTTTTTT.

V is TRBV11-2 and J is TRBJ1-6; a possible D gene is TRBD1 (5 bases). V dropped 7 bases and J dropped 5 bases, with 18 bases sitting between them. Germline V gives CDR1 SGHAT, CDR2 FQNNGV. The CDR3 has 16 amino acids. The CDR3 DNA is TGTGCCAGCACCCTCACTTGGGGGGTTGATAATTCACCCCTCCACTTT. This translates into CASTLTWGVDNSPLHF. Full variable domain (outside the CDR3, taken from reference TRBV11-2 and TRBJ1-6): EAGVAQSPRYKIIEKRQSVAFWCNPISGHATLYWYQQILGQGPKLLIQFQNNGVVDDSQLPKDRFSAERLKGVDSTLKIQPAKLEDSAVYLCASTLTWGVDNSPLHFGNGTRLTVT.

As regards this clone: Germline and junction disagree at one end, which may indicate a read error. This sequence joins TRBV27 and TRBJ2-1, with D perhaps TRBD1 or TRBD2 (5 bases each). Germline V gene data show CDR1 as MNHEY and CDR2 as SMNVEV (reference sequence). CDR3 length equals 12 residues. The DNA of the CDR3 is TGTGCCAGCAGTTCGTCCGGGACCAGCGAACTCTTC. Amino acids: CASSSSGTSELF.

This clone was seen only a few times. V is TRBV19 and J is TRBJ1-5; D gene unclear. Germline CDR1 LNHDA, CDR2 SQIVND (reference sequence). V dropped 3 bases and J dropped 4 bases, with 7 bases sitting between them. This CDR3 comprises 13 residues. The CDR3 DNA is TGTGCCAGTAGTATGACAAGTAATCAGCCCCAGCATTTT. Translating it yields CASSMTSNQPQHF.

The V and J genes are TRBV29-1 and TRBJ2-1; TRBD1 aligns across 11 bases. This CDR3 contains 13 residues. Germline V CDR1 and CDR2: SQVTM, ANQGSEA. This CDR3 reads CATGTGGYNEQFF. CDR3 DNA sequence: TGCGCTACCGGGACAGGGGGGTATAATGAGCAGTTCTTC.

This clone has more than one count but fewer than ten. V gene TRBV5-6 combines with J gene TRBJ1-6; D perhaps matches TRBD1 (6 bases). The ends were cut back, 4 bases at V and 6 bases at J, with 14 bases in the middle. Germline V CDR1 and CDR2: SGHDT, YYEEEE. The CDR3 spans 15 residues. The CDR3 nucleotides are TGTGCCAGCAGCCCGGGGGCGCAGGGTAATTCACCCCTCCACTTT. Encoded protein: CASSPGAQGNSPLHF.

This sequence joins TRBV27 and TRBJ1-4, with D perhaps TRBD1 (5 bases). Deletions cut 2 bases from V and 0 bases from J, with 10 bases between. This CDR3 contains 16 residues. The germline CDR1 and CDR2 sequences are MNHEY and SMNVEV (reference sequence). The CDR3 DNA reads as TGTGCCAGCAGTTTAGGGACCCTTGCAACTAATGAAAAACTGTTTTTT. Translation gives CASSLGTLATNEKLFF.

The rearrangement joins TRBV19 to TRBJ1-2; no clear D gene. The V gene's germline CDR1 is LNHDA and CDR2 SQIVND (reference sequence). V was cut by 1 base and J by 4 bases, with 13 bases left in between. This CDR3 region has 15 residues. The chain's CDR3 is CASSIGNTGLYGYTF. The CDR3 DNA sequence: TGTGCCAGTAGTATAGGGAACACCGGACTCTATGGCTACACCTTC.

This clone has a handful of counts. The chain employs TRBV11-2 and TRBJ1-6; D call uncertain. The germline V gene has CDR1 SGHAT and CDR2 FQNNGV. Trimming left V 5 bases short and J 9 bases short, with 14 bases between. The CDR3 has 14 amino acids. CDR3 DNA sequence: TGTGCCAGCAGCCCAGACCGAGTGCTTTCACCCCTCCACTTT. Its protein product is CASSPDRVLSPLHF.

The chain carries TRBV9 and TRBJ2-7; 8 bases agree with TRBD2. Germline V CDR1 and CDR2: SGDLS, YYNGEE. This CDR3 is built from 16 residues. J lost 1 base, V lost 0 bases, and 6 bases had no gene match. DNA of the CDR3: TGTGCCAGCAGCGTAGGGCCGGGAGGGGTATCCTACGAGCAGTACTTC. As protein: CASSVGPGGVSYEQYF.

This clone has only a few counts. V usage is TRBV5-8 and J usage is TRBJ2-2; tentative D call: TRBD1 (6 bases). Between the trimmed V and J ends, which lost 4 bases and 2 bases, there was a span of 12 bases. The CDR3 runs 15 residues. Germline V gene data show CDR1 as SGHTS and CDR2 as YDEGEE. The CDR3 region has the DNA TGTGCCAGCAGCCCCGGGACACTCAACACCGGGGAGCTGTTTTTT. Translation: CASSPGTLNTGELFF.

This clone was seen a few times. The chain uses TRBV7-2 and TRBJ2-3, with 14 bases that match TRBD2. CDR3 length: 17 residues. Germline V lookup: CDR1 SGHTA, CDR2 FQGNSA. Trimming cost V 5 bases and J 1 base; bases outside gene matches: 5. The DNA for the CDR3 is TGTGCCAGCAGCCTCTGGACTAGCGGGGGGCGCACAGATACGCAGTATTTT. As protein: CASSLWTSGGRTDTQYF.

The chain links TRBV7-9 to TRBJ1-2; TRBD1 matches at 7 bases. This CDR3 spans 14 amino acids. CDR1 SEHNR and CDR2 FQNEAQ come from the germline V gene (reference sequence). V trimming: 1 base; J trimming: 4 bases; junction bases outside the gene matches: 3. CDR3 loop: CASSLGTGPYGYTF. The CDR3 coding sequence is TGTGCCAGCAGCTTAGGGACAGGCCCCTATGGCTACACCTTC.